Listed here is a single T cell receptor beta chain. Its antigen remains unidentified. Donors gave ten milliliters of peripheral blood apiece. The use of a sample-barcoded 5' primer and a J-beta primer mix characterized a second PCR of about 6 to 11 cycles. Each cDNA molecule, via a template-switch adaptor with 12 random nucleotides, was tagged. Every sample returned 2.5 million or more CDR3-containing paired-end reads. From the 5' RACE reads, TCRdb called clonotypes with MiXCR, one entry per CDR3 protein. The sample holds around 900,000 distinct CDR3 sequences, just over 50% seen once. The CDR3 runs to 16 residues. V lost 11 bases and J lost 0, with 22 bases in between. Germline CDR1 is MNHEY and CDR2 is SVGEGT. The sample originates from a study of blood T cells in healthy people across ages. Study conclusions and caveats: Relative to aged donors, long-lived donors carried more naive CD4+ cells and displayed higher diversity.

The source of this sequence is a woman aged 55-75 years in good health. The genes are TRBV6-2 or TRBV6-3 and TRBJ1-1; TRBD1 is a possible D gene (5 bases). Sequenced: blood. In DNA, the CDR3 is TGTGCCTTTACCTGGGGCGGCCCTAGCCTGAACACTGAAGCTTTCTTT. Protein: CAFTWGGPSLNTEAFF.